This TCR beta chain was profiled in a study of T cell responses to AZD1222 COVID-19 vaccine. TCRdb's table, derived via immunoSEQ multiplex PCR, lists solely in-frame clones and lacks some. Among 80,000 to 100,000 clones listed, around nine tenths were seen once. Germline loops: CDR1 SGHTA, CDR2 FQGTGA. Trimming left V 2 bases short and J 6 bases short, with 7 bases between. This CDR3 spans 13 amino acids. The sample consisted of peripheral blood, taken on day 0 of AZD1222 vaccination. The sequence derives from an adult in good health. This chain links TRBV7-3 with TRBJ2-2, with no clear D. In nucleotides, the CDR3 is TGTGCCAGCAGCTTATCGGTGGCCGGGGAGCTGTTTTTT. Protein: CASSLSVAGELFF.